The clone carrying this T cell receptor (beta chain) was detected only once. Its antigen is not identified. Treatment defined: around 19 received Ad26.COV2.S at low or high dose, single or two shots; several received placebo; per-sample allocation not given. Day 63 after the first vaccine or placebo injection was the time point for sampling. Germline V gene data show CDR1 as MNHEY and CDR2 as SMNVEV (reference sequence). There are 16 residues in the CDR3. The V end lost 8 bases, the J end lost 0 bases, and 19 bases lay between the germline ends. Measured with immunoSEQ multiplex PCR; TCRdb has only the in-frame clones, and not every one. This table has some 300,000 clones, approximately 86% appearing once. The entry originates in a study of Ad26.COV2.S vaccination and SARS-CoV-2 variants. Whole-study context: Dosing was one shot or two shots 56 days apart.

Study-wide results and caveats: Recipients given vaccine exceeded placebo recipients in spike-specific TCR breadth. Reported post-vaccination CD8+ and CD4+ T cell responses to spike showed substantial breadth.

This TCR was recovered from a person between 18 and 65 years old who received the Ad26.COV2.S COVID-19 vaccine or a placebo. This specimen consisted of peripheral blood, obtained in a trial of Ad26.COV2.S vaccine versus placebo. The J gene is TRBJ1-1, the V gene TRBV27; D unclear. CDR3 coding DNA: TGTGCCAGCCGCGAGGATGGGGTAAGGGTGAACACTGAAGCTTTCTTT. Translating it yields CASREDGVRVNTEAFF.